The TCR beta chain under discussion was sequenced for a study of T-cell reconstitution after alpha-beta-depleted transplantation in children. Construction of the TCRbeta library involved unique molecular identifiers. TCRdb reanalysed the PCR reads using MiXCR and keeps one entry per CDR3 protein. The sample has 700,000 to 850,000 distinct CDR3 sequences; approximately 15% are singletons. Sequencing used PBMCs, mostly from graft donor cells, obtained 360 days after TCRalphabeta/CD19-depleted stem cell transplant. The receptor was derived from a male patient aged 5 to 17 who had a stem cell transplant for acute lymphoblastic leukemia, so the T cells may come from the graft donor.

The CDR3 nucleotides read TGCAGTGCCCAGCCGGGACTAGATTCCTACGAGCAGTACTTC. This gives the protein CSAQPGLDSYEQYF. The rearrangement joins TRBV20-1 to TRBJ2-7; TRBD2 matches 8 bases. Germline-derived CDR1 and CDR2 are DFQATT and SNEGSKA (reference sequence). The CDR3 totals 14 residues. V lost 6 bases and J lost 1; bases outside the gene matches: 8.